Here is one T cell receptor beta chain with its context. The target antigen is unknown. Trimming cost V 3 bases and J 6 bases; bases outside gene matches: 6. CDR3 length: 16 residues. CDR1 and CDR2 from the germline V gene are KGHDR and SFDVKD. Sequencing used immunoSEQ multiplex PCR; TCRdb keeps in-frame clones, though not all of them. Counted here are roughly 320,000 clones, over 80% occurring once; the ten biggest clones make up 2% to 2.5%. Treatment here: roughly 20 received Ad26.COV2.S at low or high dose, single or two shots; 5 received placebo; per-sample allocation not given. Vaccine and placebo recipients were sampled on day 63 after the first injection. Boston supplied an adult donor aged 18-55 years. Expressing Wuhan-strain SARS-CoV-2 spike, an Ad26 vector served as the vaccine. This sample was included in a study of Ad26.COV2.S vaccination and SARS-CoV-2 variants. The study, taken as a whole, reports: Substantial breadth was reportedly displayed by spike-specific CD8+ and CD4+ T cell responses after vaccination. Possible underestimation of total T cell responses by the TCR breadth and depth analyses was noted.

The sequence derives from a person aged 18-65 years who received the Ad26.COV2.S COVID-19 vaccine or a placebo. The chain carries TRBV24-1 and TRBJ2-2, with 10 bases lining up with TRBD1. The sample was peripheral blood, taken in a trial of Ad26.COV2.S vaccine versus placebo. The CDR3 DNA reads as TGTGCCACCAGTGATCCTACCGGGACAGGGGCCGGGGAGCTGTTTTTT. This encodes CATSDPTGTGAGELFF.